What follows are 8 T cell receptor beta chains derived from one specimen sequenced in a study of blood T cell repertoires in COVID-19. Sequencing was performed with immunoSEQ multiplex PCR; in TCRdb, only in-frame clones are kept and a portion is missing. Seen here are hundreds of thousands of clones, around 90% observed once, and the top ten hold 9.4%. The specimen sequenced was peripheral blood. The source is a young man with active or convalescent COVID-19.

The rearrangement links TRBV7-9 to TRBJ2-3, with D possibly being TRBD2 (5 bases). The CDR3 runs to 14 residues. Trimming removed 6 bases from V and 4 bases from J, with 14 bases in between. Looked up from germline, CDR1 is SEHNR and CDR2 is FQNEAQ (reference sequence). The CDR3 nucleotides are TGTGCCAGCAGGCGAGCGGTTTCTTCAGATACGCAGTATTTT. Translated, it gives CASRRAVSSDTQYF.

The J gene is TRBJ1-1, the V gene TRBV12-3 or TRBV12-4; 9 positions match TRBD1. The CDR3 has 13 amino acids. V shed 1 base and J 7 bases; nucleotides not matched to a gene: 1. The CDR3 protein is CASSLGTGDEAFF. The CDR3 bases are TGTGCCAGCAGTTTAGGGACAGGGGATGAAGCTTTCTTT.

CDR3: CASTKRPTGGYTF. The CDR3 nucleotides are TGTGCCAGCACCAAGAGGCCAACGGGGGGCTACACCTTC. The chain joins TRBV21-1 to TRBJ1-2. TRBV21-1 is noted as a pseudogene. The CDR3 is 13 residues long.

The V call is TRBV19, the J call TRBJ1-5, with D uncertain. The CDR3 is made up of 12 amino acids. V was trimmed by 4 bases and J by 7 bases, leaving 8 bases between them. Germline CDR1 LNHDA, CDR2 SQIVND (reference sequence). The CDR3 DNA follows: TGTGCCAGTAGTAGAATGAGGCAGCCCCAGCATTTT. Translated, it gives CASSRMRQPQHF.

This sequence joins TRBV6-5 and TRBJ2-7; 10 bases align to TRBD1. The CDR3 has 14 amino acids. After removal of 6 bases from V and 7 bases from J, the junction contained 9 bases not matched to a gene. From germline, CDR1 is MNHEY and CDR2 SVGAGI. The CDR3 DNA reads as TGTGCCAGCAGCCCAAGACAGGGGGCGGGTGAGCAGTACTTC. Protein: CASSPRQGAGEQYF.

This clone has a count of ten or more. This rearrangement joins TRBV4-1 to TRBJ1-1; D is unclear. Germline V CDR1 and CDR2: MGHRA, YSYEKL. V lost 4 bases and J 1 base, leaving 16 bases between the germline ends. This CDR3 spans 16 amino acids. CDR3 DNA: TGCGCCAGCAGCCGACTACTCCGGGTGGGGAACACTGAAGCTTTCTTT. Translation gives CASSRLLRVGNTEAFF.

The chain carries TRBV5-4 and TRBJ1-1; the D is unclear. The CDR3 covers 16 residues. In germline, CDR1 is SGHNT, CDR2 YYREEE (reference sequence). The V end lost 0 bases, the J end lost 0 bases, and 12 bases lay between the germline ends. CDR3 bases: TGTGCCAGCAGCTTGGAGAGGCCCGGGATGAACACTGAAGCTTTCTTT. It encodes CASSLERPGMNTEAFF.

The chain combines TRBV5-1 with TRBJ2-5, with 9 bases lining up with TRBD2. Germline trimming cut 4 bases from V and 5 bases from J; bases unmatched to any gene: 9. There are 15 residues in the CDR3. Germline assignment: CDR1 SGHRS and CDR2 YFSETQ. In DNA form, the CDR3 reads TGCGCCAGCAGCCAAATGCGGGGGGGCCGTGAGACCCAGTACTTC. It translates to CASSQMRGGRETQYF.